Shown below are 2 T cell receptor beta chains from a single sample sequenced in a study of neurological immune-mediated disorders. TCRdb called the 5' RACE reads again in MiXCR, with one record for every CDR3 protein. The profile shows some 60,000 distinct CDR3 sequences, over 3.5% of them singletons. The sequenced sample was PBMCs. These receptors were collected from a woman aged 50 to 60 with multiple sclerosis.

This clonotype has ten or more counts. This chain uses TRBV10-3 with TRBJ2-1; 10 bases match TRBD1. This CDR3 has 14 amino acids. The V gene end was trimmed by 3 bases and the J gene end by 8 bases; junction bases not matched to a gene: 4. CDR1 and CDR2 from the germline V gene are ENHRY and SYGVKD. In DNA, the CDR3 is TGTGCCATCAGTGACTTCGGACAGGGGGATGAGCAGTTCTTC. Translated: CAISDFGQGDEQFF.

The table lists this clonotype with many counts. This chain links TRBV7-2 with TRBJ2-1; D remains ambiguous. V was clipped by 8 bases and J by 8 bases, with 10 bases between them. There are 11 residues in the CDR3. Germline CDR1 is SGHTA and CDR2 is FQGNSA. CDR3: CASGAWDEQFF. Here the CDR3 DNA reads TGTGCCAGCGGTGCCTGGGATGAGCAGTTCTTC.